The T cell receptor (beta chain) under discussion was sequenced for a study of blood T cell repertoires in COVID-19 (dated by TCRdb to 2019 to 2021). A note on the overall study: Samples covering the acute and convalescent phases of COVID-19 were provided by collaborators in the United States, Italy and Spain. The material from the prospective study consisted of cDNA or gDNA derived from T cells, B-cell-depleted T cells, or PBMCs. Deeply sampled blood TCRbeta repertoires from subjects exposed to, actively infected with, or recovered from COVID-19 were included in the dataset. The repertoires were released in a freely available public database meant as a resource for research on the immune response to SARS-CoV-2. Samples were obtained from the ongoing ImmuneRACE study (first 160 participants) and from about 1,300 subjects provided by 6 global collaborators. A de-identified subject ID, COVID-19 status, age in years and sex were almost always included in the sample metadata. Where HLA class I and class II types were available, the types were taken from metadata supplied by the sample provider, not from assay-based typing.

This clone came up a few times. Its recognized antigen is unknown. Within one base of it there is no much larger clone, and no base qualities were kept. The immunoSEQ Assay, a bias-controlled multiplex PCR, was used to amplify TCRbeta CDR3 regions from genomic DNA. Per the original workflow: The number of nucleated cells in each sample was estimated by amplification of reference gene primers within the assay. To quantify the absolute abundance of each unique TCRbeta CDR3 rearrangement, sequence reads were collapsed and filtered. Productive Simpson clonality was computed per sample as the square root of Simpson's diversity index over productive rearrangements. TCRdb limited this immuneACCESS table to in-frame rearrangements with V and J called. A share of clones is missing; checked studies link under half to unresolved V genes, and the rest is unexplained. That table gives V, J and clone size, and the DNA gave D and trimming. The sample contains roughly 330,000 clones, 83% of them found a single time. Jointly, the top ten make up 1% to 1.5% of the sample.

Broad study findings and their caveats: The quantity of clinical and demographic metadata differed by source and by participant and was supplied without curation.

Whole blood was collected in K2EDTA tubes by collaborating institutions according to the institutions' own protocols. For TCRbeta analysis, collaborator samples were shipped as frozen whole blood, as isolated PBMCs, or as DNA extracted from either sample type. The material sequenced was peripheral blood. The receptor was derived from a woman aged 50 to 65 with acute or convalescent COVID-19.

Here is the DNA: TGCAGCGTGAGGCGAGCGGGCTCGGCTGCGGGAGAGACCCAGTACTTC. Its protein is CSVRRAGSAAGETQYF. This receptor chain uses TRBV29-1 and TRBJ2-5, with a weak D call of TRBD2 (6 bases match). The CDR3 runs 16 amino acids, cysteine and phenylalanine included. The entry retains the CDR3 DNA only, 48 bases that are in frame from base 1. CDR1 and CDR2 are read off the germline V gene as SQVTM and ANQGSEA. V and J are truncated by 6 bases and 4 bases respectively, leaving an intervening sequence of 24 bases.